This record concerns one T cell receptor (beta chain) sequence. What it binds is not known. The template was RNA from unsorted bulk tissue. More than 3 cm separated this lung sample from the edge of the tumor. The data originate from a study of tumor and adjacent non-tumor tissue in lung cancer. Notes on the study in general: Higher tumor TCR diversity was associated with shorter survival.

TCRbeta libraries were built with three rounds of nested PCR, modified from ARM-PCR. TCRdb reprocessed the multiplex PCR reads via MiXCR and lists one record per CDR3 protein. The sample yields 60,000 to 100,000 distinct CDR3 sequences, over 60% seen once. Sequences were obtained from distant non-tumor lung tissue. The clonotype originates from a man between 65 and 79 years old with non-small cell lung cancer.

The CDR3 DNA reads as TGTGCCAGCAGTCGTCCCGTGACATGGATCGACTCTGGAAACACCATATATTTT. It yields the protein CASSRPVTWIDSGNTIYF. This rearrangement joins TRBV12-3 or TRBV12-4 to TRBJ1-3; D not resolved. Trimming cost V 5 bases and J 0 bases, with 20 bases left between them. The CDR3 is 18 residues long.